This TCR delta chain emerged from a study of gamma-delta T cells after stem cell transplantation. TCRdb called clones from the RT-PCR reads again using CATT. The table lists under 6,500 delta-chain clones, roughly 2% of them singletons. This clone occurred a few times. A much larger clonotype is one base distant, so this may be a read error. The clonotype comes from a human donor. It is not recorded whose cells these are; they may come from a transplant donor. Specimen: gamma-delta T cells.

In DNA form, the CDR3 reads TGTGCCTGTGAACCACTGACTGGGACCGGGTACACCGATAAACTCATCTTT. As protein: CACEPLTGTGYTDKLIF. The V call is TRDV2, the J call TRDJ1, with a possible D match to TRDD3 (6 bases). Trimming took 4 bases from V and 0 from J, leaving 20 bases between them. The CDR3 has 17 amino acids. CDR1 and CDR2 from the germline V gene are GEAIGNYY and EKD.